The 11 T cell receptor beta chains below were found in one sample sequenced in a study of T cells in Graves' hyperthyroidism and ophthalmopathy. Amplification targeted TCR beta CDR3 regions from RNA transcripts. RT-PCR in the first round (using the HTBI primer set) targeted the TCR CDR3. MiXCR, run by TCRdb on the multiplex PCR reads, gives a single entry per CDR3 protein. The table shows approximately 590,000 distinct CDR3 sequences, with more than 15% occurring only once. Sequencing used blood. Every receptor here comes from a woman aged 30 to 39 with Graves' hyperthyroidism.

This clonotype was recorded a few times. This chain joins TRBV12-5 and TRBJ1-2; 7 bases map to TRBD1. Per germline, CDR1 LGHNT and CDR2 FRNRAP. This CDR3 spans 16 amino acids. The J segment lost 4 bases and the V segment lost 1 base, leaving 9 bases of the junction unmatched. The CDR3 here is CASGLEQGLTIYGYTF. CDR3 coding DNA: TGTGCTAGTGGTTTGGAACAGGGGCTAACCATCTATGGCTACACCTTC.

This clonotype appeared many times. This chain uses TRBV7-9 with TRBJ2-7, with D maybe TRBD1 (6 bases). The CDR3 runs to 14 residues. Germline assignment: CDR1 SEHNR and CDR2 FQNEAQ (reference sequence). Trimming shortened V by 0 bases and J by 7 bases, and 13 bases separated the two germline ends. Here the CDR3 DNA reads TGTGCCAGCAGCTTAGCAGGACAGCCCATGGAGCAGTACTTC. The encoded protein is CASSLAGQPMEQYF.

In this sample, this clonotype turned up a few times. The chain combines TRBV5-1 with TRBJ1-6; D is possibly TRBD1 (6 bases). Trimming removed 3 bases from V and 7 bases from J, with 14 bases in between. CDR1 SGHRS and CDR2 YFSETQ come from the germline V gene. This CDR3 has 15 residues. In nucleotides, the CDR3 is TGCGCCAGCAGCTCGTCCCCAGGGGCCAATTCACCCCTCCACTTT. Translated, it gives CASSSSPGANSPLHF.

At least ten counts were recorded for this clonotype. The chain links TRBV5-6 to TRBJ1-6; 8 bases agree with TRBD1. Germline V lookup: CDR1 SGHDT, CDR2 YYEEEE. The CDR3 runs 16 residues. V gave up 0 bases and J gave up 8 bases; unmatched junction bases: 7. The CDR3 reads CASSLGSGTGDSPLHF. In DNA form, the CDR3 reads TGTGCCAGCAGCTTGGGGAGCGGGACAGGTGATTCACCCCTCCACTTT.

As concerns this clonotype: This sequence may be a read error, since a much larger clone differs from it by one base. The conserved final phenylalanine or tryptophan is absent from the CDR3, which likely points to a read error. The V and J genes are TRBV11-2 and TRBJ2-1; 7 bases are a match to TRBD2. The CDR3 length is 17 residues. Germline lookup yields CDR1 SGHAT and CDR2 FQNNGV. The trim removed 4 bases at V and 3 bases at J, leaving 12 bases unmatched. The CDR3 reads CASSSHLSGRDYNEQFL. CDR3 coding DNA: TGTGCCAGCAGCTCACACCTTAGCGGGCGAGACTACAATGAGCAGTTCCTC.

This clonotype has only a few counts. Given a much more abundant clone one base away, this may be a read error. The V call is TRBV2, the J call TRBJ2-3; perhaps D is TRBD1 or TRBD2 (5 bases each). V dropped 6 bases and J dropped 8 bases, with 21 bases sitting between them. Germline CDR1 and CDR2: SNHLY and FYNNEI. The CDR3 runs to 15 residues. Written as DNA, the CDR3 is TGTGCCAGCAGCCCCGGGACCACTCTCCCGGGTACGCAGTATTTT. This translates into CASSPGTTLPGTQYF.

At least ten counts were recorded for this clonotype. The chain combines TRBV12-5 with TRBJ1-1, with TRBD1 matching 9 bases. The V and J ends lost 6 bases and 10 bases, in that order; junction bases with no gene match: 6. The CDR3 loop spans 12 amino acids. Per the germline V gene, CDR1 is LGHNT and CDR2 is FRNRAP. CDR3 in amino acids: CASGYPGQGAFF. The CDR3 coding sequence is TGTGCTAGTGGGTACCCGGGACAGGGAGCTTTCTTT.

This clonotype was counted at least ten times. V and J are TRBV5-1 and TRBJ1-4, with unresolved D. V lost 7 bases, J lost 5 bases, and 12 bases lay in between. CDR1 is SGHRS and CDR2 is YFSETQ in the germline V gene. This CDR3 contains 13 residues. CDR3: CASCGRPNEKLFF. The CDR3 DNA follows: TGCGCCAGCTGCGGACGGCCGAATGAAAAACTGTTTTTT.

This clonotype has ten or more counts. This chain joins TRBV9 and TRBJ1-5; D remains ambiguous. Germline V lookup: CDR1 SGDLS, CDR2 YYNGEE. Trimming cost V 5 bases and J 4 bases, with 10 bases left between them. The CDR3 extends over 13 amino acids. Written as DNA, the CDR3 is TGTGCCAGCAGTCTGAGGCCGAATCAGCCCCAGCATTTT. Translating it yields CASSLRPNQPQHF.

This clonotype was recorded at least ten times. The chain is built from TRBV12-3 or TRBV12-4 and TRBJ2-1; 8 bases align to TRBD1. The CDR3 contains 15 residues. Losses at the gene ends were 3 bases for V and 6 bases for J; bases not matched to a gene: 7. For the CDR3, the DNA is TGTGCCAGCAGTTTCCAGGGGGCTACCGGCAATGAGCAGTTCTTC. Its protein is CASSFQGATGNEQFF.

This clonotype was detected only a few times. The chain joins TRBV10-3 to TRBJ1-5; 8 nucleotides agree with TRBD1. Trimming took 6 bases from V and 5 from J; bases not matched to a gene: 3. This CDR3 contains 13 residues. Per the germline V gene, CDR1 is ENHRY and CDR2 is SYGVKD. The CDR3 DNA follows: TGTGCCATCAGCTTACAGGGGGATCAGCCCCAGCATTTT. Translated, it gives CAISLQGDQPQHF.